The clone carrying this T cell receptor (beta chain) is classed as medium-sized. The data were taken from a study of OX40 agonist ivuxolimab in advanced cancers. This CDR3 is built from 14 residues. V was clipped by 6 bases and J by 4 bases, with 16 bases between them. Germline assignment: CDR1 SNHLY and CDR2 FYNNEI. Repertoires were generated with immunoSEQ multiplex PCR, while TCRdb's copy carries only in-frame clones and drops some. In the table there are tens of thousands of clones, over 80% of which are singletons. The chain combines TRBV2 with TRBJ2-7; tentatively, D is TRBD1 (6 bases). The clonotype was recovered from an adult with an advanced solid tumor such as melanoma, head and neck, liver or kidney cancer. Sequencing was performed on CD4+ or CD8+ T cells sorted from blood, taken in a trial of the OX40 agonist ivuxolimab. This CDR3 is CASRATQGLYEQYF. Written as DNA, the CDR3 is TGTGCCAGCAGGGCAACCCAGGGGCTTTACGAGCAGTACTTC.